This TCR beta chain was observed in a study of blood T cell repertoires in COVID-19. Turning to the study itself: Samples taken during acute and convalescent COVID-19 were collected in the United States, Italy and Spain. From T cells, B-cell-depleted T cells, or PBMCs came the material, which was cDNA or gDNA.

CDR3 size: 14 residues. The junction had 5 bases not matched to a gene; V was cut back by 0 bases and J by 6 bases. Germline CDR1 and CDR2: SGHRS and YFSETQ. Per the study methods: The assay estimated nucleated cells by amplifying reference gene primers. Profiling relied on immunoSEQ multiplex PCR, and the TCRdb table lists in-frame clones only, not all of them. Clonal size and the V and J genes are those of that table, whereas D and trimming came from the DNA. The profile covers about 68,000 clones, with roughly 84% appearing a single time and about 7% taken by the ten largest. The sequencing sample was made of peripheral blood. The rearrangement uses TRBV5-1 and TRBJ1-1; 7 bases are shared with TRBD1. The receptor comes from a man aged 50 or older with active COVID-19. The CDR3 DNA reads TGCGCCAGCAGCTTGGGGGACAGTATCGCTGAAGCTTTCTTT. Its protein product is CASSLGDSIAEAFF.